The TCR beta chain under discussion was sequenced for a study of shared clonotypes between healthy human individuals. The CDR3 runs to 18 residues. V shed 4 bases, J shed 3 bases, and the junction held 5 bases outside the gene matches. Germline V CDR1 and CDR2: LGHNA, YNFKEQ. Some clones are missing from TCRdb's copy, which holds only in-frame ones; the method was immunoSEQ multiplex PCR. This sample has hundreds of thousands of clones, with roughly 91% found just once. The donor population consisted of healthy HIV-negative adults with no recent acute infections or vaccinations. Within Nashville, Tennessee resided all donors, each a Caucasian adult.

This TCR derives from a man between 18 and 35 years old in good health. V and J are TRBV4-2 and TRBJ2-2; TRBD2 aligns across 16 bases. Specimen: memory CD8+ T cells sorted from blood. Indicated subset: CD45RO+ cells pooled with CCR7-negative TemRA cells. CDR3: CASSPGLAGGSDTGELFF. The CDR3 DNA follows: TGTGCCAGCAGCCCGGGACTAGCGGGGGGGTCCGACACCGGGGAGCTGTTTTTT.